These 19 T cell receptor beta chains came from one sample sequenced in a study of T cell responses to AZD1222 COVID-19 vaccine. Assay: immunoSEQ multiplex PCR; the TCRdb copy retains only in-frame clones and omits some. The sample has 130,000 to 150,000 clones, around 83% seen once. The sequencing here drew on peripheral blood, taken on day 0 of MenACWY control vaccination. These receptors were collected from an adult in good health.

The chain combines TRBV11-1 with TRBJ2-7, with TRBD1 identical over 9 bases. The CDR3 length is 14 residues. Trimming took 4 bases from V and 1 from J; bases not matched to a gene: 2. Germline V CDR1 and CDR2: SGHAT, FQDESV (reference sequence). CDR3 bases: TGTGCCAGCAGCTGGACAGGGGAGTCCTACGAGCAGTACGTC. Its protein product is CASSWTGESYEQYV.

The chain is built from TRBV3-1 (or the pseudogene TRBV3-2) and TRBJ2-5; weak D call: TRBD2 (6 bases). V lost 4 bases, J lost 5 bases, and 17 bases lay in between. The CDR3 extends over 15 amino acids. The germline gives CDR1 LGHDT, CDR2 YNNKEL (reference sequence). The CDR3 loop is CASSPGVGSRETQYF. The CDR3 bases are TGTGCCAGCAGCCCAGGTGTCGGGAGCCGGGAGACCCAGTACTTC.

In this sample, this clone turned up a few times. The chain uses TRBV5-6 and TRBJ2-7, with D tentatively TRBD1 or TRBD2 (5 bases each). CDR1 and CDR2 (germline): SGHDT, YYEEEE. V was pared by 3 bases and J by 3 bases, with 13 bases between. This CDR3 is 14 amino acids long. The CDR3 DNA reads TGTGCCAGCAGCTGGGGGACGGGGAACTACGAGCAGTACTTC. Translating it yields CASSWGTGNYEQYF.

The CDR3 bases are TGCGCCAGCAGCCAGTCCGGCGCTGAAGCTTTCTTT. Translation: CASSQSGAEAFF. This chain uses TRBV4-1 with TRBJ1-1; no firm D call. V was clipped by 3 bases and J by 6 bases, with 8 bases between them. The CDR3 is made up of 12 amino acids. Germline V CDR1 and CDR2: MGHRA, YSYEKL.

This CDR3 reads CASSLDRVGEKLFF. The CDR3, as DNA: TGTGCCAGTAGTCTTGACAGGGTGGGCGAAAAACTGTTTTTT. The rearrangement links TRBV19 to TRBJ1-4; 7 positions agree with TRBD1. The CDR3 totals 14 residues. Germline lookup yields CDR1 LNHDA and CDR2 SQIVND (reference sequence). V lost 5 bases and J lost 8; bases outside the gene matches: 8. Looking up the rest from reference TRBV19 and TRBJ1-4 gives the full variable domain: DGGITQSPKYLFRKEGQNVTLSCEQNLNHDAMYWYRQDPGQGLRLIYYSQIVNDFQKGDIAEGYSVSREKKESFPLTVTSAQKNPTAFYLCASSLDRVGEKLFFGSGTQLSVL.

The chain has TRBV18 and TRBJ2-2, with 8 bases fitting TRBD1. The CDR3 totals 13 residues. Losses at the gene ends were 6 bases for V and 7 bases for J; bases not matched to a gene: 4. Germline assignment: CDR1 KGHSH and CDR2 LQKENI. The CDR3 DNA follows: TGTGCCAGCTCGGACAGGGTTGGCGGGGAGCTGTTTTTT. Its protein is CASSDRVGGELFF.

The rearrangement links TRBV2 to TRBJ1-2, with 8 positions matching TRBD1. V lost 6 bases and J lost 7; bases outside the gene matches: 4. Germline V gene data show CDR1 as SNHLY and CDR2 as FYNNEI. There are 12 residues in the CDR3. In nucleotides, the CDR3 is TGTGCCAGCAGATTGGACAGGGCTGGCTACACCTTC. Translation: CASRLDRAGYTF.

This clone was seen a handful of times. For the CDR3, the DNA is TGTGCCAGCAGCGAGGCCGGGGGGGGCCGCGTTGAGCAGTTCTTC. Its protein product is CASSEAGGGRVEQFF. The V and J genes are TRBV9 and TRBJ2-1, with 8 bases matching TRBD2. The CDR3 runs to 15 residues. Germline trimming cut 3 bases from V and 9 bases from J; bases unmatched to any gene: 11. The germline gives CDR1 SGDLS, CDR2 YYNGEE.

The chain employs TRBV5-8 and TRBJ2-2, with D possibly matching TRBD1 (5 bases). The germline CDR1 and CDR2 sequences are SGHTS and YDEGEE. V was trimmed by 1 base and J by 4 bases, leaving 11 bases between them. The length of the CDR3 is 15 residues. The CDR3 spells CASSLLQVITGELFF. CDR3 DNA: TGTGCCAGCAGCTTGCTACAGGTCATCACCGGGGAGCTGTTTTTT.

CDR3 in DNA: TGTGCCAGCAGCGAGGAAATACTAGCGGGGGCCTCATCCTACAATGAGCAGTTCTTC. It specifies CASSEEILAGASSYNEQFF. The chain couples TRBV5-6 to TRBJ2-1, with 11 positions matching TRBD2. V gave up 4 bases and J gave up 1 base; unmatched junction bases: 13. Germline CDR1 is SGHDT and CDR2 is YYEEEE. CDR3 length: 19 residues.

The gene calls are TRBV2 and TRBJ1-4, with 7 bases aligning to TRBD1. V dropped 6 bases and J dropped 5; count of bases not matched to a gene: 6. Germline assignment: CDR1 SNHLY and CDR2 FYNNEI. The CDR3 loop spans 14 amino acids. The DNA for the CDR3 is TGTGCCAGCAGCGACCGGGACAGAAATGAAAAACTGTTTTTT. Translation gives CASSDRDRNEKLFF. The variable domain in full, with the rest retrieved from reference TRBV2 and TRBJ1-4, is EPEVTQTPSHQVTQMGQEVILRCVPISNHLYFYWYRQILGQKVEFLVSFYNNEISEKSEIFDDQFSVERPDGSNFTLKIRSTKLEDSAMYFCASSDRDRNEKLFFGSGTQLSVL.

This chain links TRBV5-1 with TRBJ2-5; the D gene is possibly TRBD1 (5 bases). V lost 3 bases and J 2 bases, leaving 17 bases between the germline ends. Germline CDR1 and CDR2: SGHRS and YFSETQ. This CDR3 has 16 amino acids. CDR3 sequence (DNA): TGCGCCAGCAGCTCGGCAAGGGGTAACAGGCAAGAGACCCAGTACTTC. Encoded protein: CASSSARGNRQETQYF.

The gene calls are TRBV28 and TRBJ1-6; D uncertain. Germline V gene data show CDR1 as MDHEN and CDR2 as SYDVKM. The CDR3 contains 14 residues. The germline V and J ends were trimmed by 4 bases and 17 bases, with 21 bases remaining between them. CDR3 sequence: CASSSGPIDGRIHF. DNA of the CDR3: TGTGCCAGCAGTTCCGGTCCCATTGACGGCCGGATCCACTTT.

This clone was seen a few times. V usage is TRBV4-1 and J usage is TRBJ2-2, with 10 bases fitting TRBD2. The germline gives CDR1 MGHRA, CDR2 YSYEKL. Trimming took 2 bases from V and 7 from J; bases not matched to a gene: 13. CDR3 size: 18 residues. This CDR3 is CASSQFPTSGVGGGELFF. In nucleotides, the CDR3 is TGCGCCAGCAGCCAATTTCCCACTAGCGGGGTAGGAGGCGGGGAGCTGTTTTTT.

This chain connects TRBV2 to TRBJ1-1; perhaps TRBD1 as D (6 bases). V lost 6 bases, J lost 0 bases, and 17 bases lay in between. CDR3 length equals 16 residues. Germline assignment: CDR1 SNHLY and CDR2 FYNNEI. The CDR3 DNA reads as TGTGCCAGCAGGTATCGTTGGCAGGGGCTGAACACTGAAGCTTTCTTT. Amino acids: CASRYRWQGLNTEAFF.

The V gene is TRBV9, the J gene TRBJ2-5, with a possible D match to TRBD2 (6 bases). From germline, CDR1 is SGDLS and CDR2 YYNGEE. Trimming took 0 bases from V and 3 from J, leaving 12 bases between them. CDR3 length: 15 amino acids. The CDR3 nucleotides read TGTGCCAGCAGCGTAGGGGGGAGGCACGAAGAGACCCAGTACTTC. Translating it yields CASSVGGRHEETQYF.

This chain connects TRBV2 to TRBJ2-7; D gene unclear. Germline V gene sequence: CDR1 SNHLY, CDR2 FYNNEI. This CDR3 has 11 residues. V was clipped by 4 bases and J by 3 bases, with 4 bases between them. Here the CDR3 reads CASSGGYEQYF. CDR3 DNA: TGTGCCAGCAGTGGGGGCTACGAGCAGTACTTC.

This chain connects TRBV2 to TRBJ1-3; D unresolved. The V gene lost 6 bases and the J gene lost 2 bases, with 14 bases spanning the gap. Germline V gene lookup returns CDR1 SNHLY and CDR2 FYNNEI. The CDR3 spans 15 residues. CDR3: CASSQDPFAGNTIYF. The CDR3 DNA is TGTGCCAGCAGCCAGGACCCCTTTGCTGGAAACACCATATATTTT.

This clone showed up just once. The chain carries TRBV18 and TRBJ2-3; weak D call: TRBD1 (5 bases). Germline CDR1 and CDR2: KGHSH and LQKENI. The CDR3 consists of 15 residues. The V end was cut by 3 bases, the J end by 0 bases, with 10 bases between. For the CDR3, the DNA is TGTGCCAGCTCACCTCGACAGTCGAGCACAGATACGCAGTATTTT. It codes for CASSPRQSSTDTQYF.